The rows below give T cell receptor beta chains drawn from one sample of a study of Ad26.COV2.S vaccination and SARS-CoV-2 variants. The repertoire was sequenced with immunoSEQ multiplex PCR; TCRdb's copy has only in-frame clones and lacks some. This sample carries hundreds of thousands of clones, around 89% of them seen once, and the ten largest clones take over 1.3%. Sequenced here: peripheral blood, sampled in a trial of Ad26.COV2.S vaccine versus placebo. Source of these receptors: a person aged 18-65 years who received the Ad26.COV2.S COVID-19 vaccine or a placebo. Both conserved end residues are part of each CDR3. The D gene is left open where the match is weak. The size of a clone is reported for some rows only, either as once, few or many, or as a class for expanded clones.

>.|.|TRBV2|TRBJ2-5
TGTGCCAGCAGTTTGGTGCGGACGAACCTGCTGATTGAGACCCAGTACTTC
CASSLVRTNLLIETQYF
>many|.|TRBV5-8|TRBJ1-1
TGTGCCAGCAGCTTGTTAGGGAACACTGAAGCTTTCTTT
CASSLLGNTEAFF
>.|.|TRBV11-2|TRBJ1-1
TGTGCCAGCAGCTTATTGGTCGGTCATGGAGCTTTCTTT
CASSLLVGHGAFF
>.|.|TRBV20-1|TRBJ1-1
TGCAGTAAGTATTCGAACACTGAAGCTTTCTTT
CSKYSNTEAFF
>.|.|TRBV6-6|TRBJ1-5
TGTGCCAGCAGTTACGAGGTCAGACAGCCCCAGCATTTT
CASSYEVRQPQHF
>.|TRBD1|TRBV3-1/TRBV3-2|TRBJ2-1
TGTGCCAGCAGCCACTTGGACAGGGCTGGTGAGCAGTTCTTC
CASSHLDRAGEQFF
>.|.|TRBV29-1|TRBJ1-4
TGCAGCGTTGAAGAAGGGGGGCGTGAAAAACTGTTTTTT
CSVEEGGREKLFF
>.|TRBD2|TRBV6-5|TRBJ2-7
TGTGCCAGCAGTACCACTAGCGGGAGCTACGAGCAGTACTTC
CASSTTSGSYEQYF
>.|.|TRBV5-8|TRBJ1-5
TGTGCCAGCAGCTTGACCGGAGGGGAACGTCAGCCCCAGCATTTT
CASSLTGGERQPQHF
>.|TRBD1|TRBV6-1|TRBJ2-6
TGTGCCAGCAGTGAGGGGAGCCAGGGGGCTCTCTCTGGGGCCAACGTCCTGACTTTC
CASSEGSQGALSGANVLTF
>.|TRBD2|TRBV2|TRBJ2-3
TGTGCCAGCAGTACTAGCGGGAGTTATACGCAGTATTTT
CASSTSGSYTQYF
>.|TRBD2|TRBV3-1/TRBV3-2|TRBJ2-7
TGTGCCAGCAGCCGGGGACTAGCGGACGAGCAGTACTTC
CASSRGLADEQYF
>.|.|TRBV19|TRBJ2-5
TGTGCCAGTAGTATTCTTGGGTACCAAGAGACCCAGTACTTC
CASSILGYQETQYF
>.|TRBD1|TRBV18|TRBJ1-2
TGTGCCAGCTCACCTGGGACAGGGGGAAGGCGTAGTGGCTACACCTTC
CASSPGTGGRRSGYTF
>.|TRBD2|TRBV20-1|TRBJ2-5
TGCAGTGCTAGTGGTGGGAGGGCCGAAGAGACCCAGTACTTC
CSASGGRAEETQYF
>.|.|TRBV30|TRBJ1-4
TGTGCCTGGAGTGTAGAGACAGACCATGAAAAACTGTTTTTT
CAWSVETDHEKLFF
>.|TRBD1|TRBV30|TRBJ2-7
TGTGCCTGGAGGGCAGACAGGGACCACGAGCAGTACTTC
CAWRADRDHEQYF
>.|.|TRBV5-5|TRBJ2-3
TGTGCCAGCAGCCCGGGACCGACATACGGAGATACGCAGTATTTT
CASSPGPTYGDTQYF
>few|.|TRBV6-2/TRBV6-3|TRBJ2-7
TGTGCCAGCAGTTACCCCGGTGCGGGGACCTACGAGCAGTACTTC
CASSYPGAGTYEQYF
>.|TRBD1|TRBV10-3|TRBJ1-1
TGTGCCGTACTTGGACAGGGGGCTTCTGAAGCTTTCTTT
CAVLGQGASEAFF
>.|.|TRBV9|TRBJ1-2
TGTGCCAGCAGCGTGGAGGGTTTCGAAGGCTACACCTTC
CASSVEGFEGYTF
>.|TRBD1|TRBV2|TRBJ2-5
TGTGCCAGCAGTATGACAGGGGGTCCAGAGACCCAGTACTTC
CASSMTGGPETQYF
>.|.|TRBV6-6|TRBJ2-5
TGTGCCAGCAGATTTGGACACAACCAAGAGACCCAGTACTTC
CASRFGHNQETQYF
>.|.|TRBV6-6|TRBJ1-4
TGTGCCAGCAGTTCCCCGACAGGCGGTAATGAAAAACTGTTTTTT
CASSSPTGGNEKLFF
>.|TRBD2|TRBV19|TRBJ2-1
TGTGCCAGTAGTGGAGCGCCGGGACTAGCGGGACACAATGAGCAGTTCTTC
CASSGAPGLAGHNEQFF
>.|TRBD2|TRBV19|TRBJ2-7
TGTGCCAGTAGTATGTCCGGGACTAGCGGGAGATACGAGCAGTACTTC
CASSMSGTSGRYEQYF
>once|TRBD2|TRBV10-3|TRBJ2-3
TGTGCCATCAGGGGACTAGCGTTCGATACGCAGTATTTT
CAIRGLAFDTQYF
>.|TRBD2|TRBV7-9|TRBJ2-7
TGTGCCAGCAGTCGGACTAGCGGGACCTACGAGCAGTACTTC
CASSRTSGTYEQYF
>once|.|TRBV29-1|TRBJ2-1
TGCAGCGTTGATCGACACTCCTACAATGAGCAGTTCTTC
CSVDRHSYNEQFF
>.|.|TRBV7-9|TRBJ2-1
TGTGCCAGCAGCTTTAGCCAATACAATGAGCAGTTCTTC
CASSFSQYNEQFF
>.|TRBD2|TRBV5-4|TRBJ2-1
TGTGCCAGCAGCACTAGCGGTAGCTCCTACAATGAGCAGTTCTTC
CASSTSGSSYNEQFF